Presented here are 19 T cell receptor beta chains from one specimen sequenced in a study of cytomegalovirus exposure and HLA in healthy donors. This PCR relied on a set of 60 Vbeta primers and 13 Jbeta primers. Assay: immunoSEQ multiplex PCR; the TCRdb copy retains only in-frame clones and omits some. Of some 200,000 clones in the sample, approximately 80% were seen once. The sample was PBMCs. Every receptor here comes from a woman aged 50 to 60 in good health and CMV-seropositive.

This clone was found a few times. J is TRBJ1-1 and V is TRBV18, with 8 nucleotides matching TRBD1. This CDR3 has 13 amino acids. After removal of 8 bases from V and 4 bases from J, the junction contained 6 bases not matched to a gene. Germline V CDR1 and CDR2: KGHSH, LQKENI. Here the CDR3 DNA reads TGTGCCAGCACCTTTGACAGGGGCACTGAAGCTTTCTTT. It translates to CASTFDRGTEAFF.

This clone was observed once. The rearrangement links TRBV4-3 to TRBJ2-1; 7 nucleotides align to TRBD2. J lost 3 bases, V lost 5 bases, and 13 bases had no gene match. The CDR3 has 17 amino acids. Germline CDR1 reads LGHNA; CDR2 reads YSLEER. In nucleotides, the CDR3 is TGCGCCAGCAGCGCGGGGTATGGTGGGGGGGGCTACAATGAGCAGTTCTTC. This encodes CASSAGYGGGGYNEQFF.

Concerning this clone itself: Compared with germline, one end of the junction differs, possibly owing to a read error. The chain links TRBV7-7 to TRBJ2-3, with 11 bases identical to TRBD1. CDR3 length: 16 amino acids. In germline, CDR1 is SSHAT, CDR2 FNYEAQ (reference sequence). The CDR3 is CASSLGTGGTADTQYF. CDR3 DNA sequence: TGTGCTAGCAGCTTAGGGACAGGGGGGACTGCAGATACGCAGTATTTT. The complete variable domain, with remaining parts taken from reference TRBV7-7 and TRBJ2-3, reads GAGVSQSPRYKVTKRGQDVTLRCDPISSHATLYWYQQALGQGPEFLTYFNYEAQPDKSGLPSDRFSAERPEGSISTLTIQRTEQRDSAMYRCASSLGTGGTADTQYFGPGTRLTVL.

The V and J genes are TRBV29-1 and TRBJ1-1, with 8 bases aligning to TRBD1. CDR1 is SQVTM and CDR2 is ANQGSEA in the germline V gene. This CDR3 is 12 amino acids long. With 6 bases clipped from V and 3 bases from J, the junction kept 3 bases outside the gene matches. CDR3 loop: CSVTQGDTEAFF. CDR3 DNA: TGCAGCGTGACACAGGGGGACACTGAAGCTTTCTTT.

V and J are TRBV11-2 and TRBJ2-5, with 7 bases matching TRBD2. CDR1 is SGHAT and CDR2 is FQNNGV in the germline V gene. This CDR3 has 13 amino acids. V was clipped by 5 bases and J by 4 bases; unmatched bases: 4. The CDR3 spells CASSRGLTETQYF. CDR3 DNA sequence: TGTGCCAGCAGCCGGGGACTAACAGAGACCCAGTACTTC.

The V and J genes are TRBV18 and TRBJ1-3; D is possibly TRBD1 (5 bases). The germline V gene encodes CDR1 KGHSH and CDR2 LQKENI. V was shortened by 6 bases and J by 0 bases, with 9 bases between the two germline ends. The CDR3 consists of 14 residues. The CDR3 sequence: CASSLDNSGNTIYF. As DNA, the CDR3 is TGTGCCAGCTCCTTGGACAACTCTGGAAACACCATATATTTT.

The CDR3 nucleotides read TGTGCCAGCAGTTACTCTTGGCAGGGGAACACTGAAGCTTTCTTT. Translation: CASSYSWQGNTEAFF. The gene calls are TRBV6-5 and TRBJ1-1; weak D call: TRBD1 (5 bases). The CDR3 loop spans 15 amino acids. Germline assignment: CDR1 MNHEY and CDR2 SVGAGI. V was cut by 0 bases and J by 1 base, with 9 bases left in between.

The chain uses TRBV5-1 and TRBJ2-7, with TRBD2 as a possible D gene (7 bases). The germline V gene encodes CDR1 SGHRS and CDR2 YFSETQ. V lost 4 bases, J lost 6 bases, and 20 bases lay in between. The CDR3 loop spans 15 amino acids. The DNA for the CDR3 is TGCGCCAGCAGCCGACTCCAAGGCGGGGGCTCCGAGCAGTACTTC. Its translation: CASSRLQGGGSEQYF.

The chain combines TRBV27 with TRBJ2-3, with 9 positions matching TRBD1. The CDR3 has 14 residues. Unmatched junction bases numbered 2, after V lost 6 bases and J lost 1 base. Germline values: CDR1 MNHEY, CDR2 SMNVEV (reference sequence). In nucleotides, the CDR3 is TGTGCCAGCAGACGGGACAGGGGCACAGATACGCAGTATTTT. Translating it yields CASRRDRGTDTQYF.

The rearrangement uses TRBV6-6 and TRBJ1-5; a possible D gene is TRBD1 (6 bases). The CDR3 extends over 13 amino acids. Per germline, CDR1 MNHNY and CDR2 SVGAGI (reference sequence). V shed 6 bases and J shed 7 bases, with 13 bases lying between them. CDR3 sequence (DNA): TGTGCCAGCAGCAGGGGTAAGGGCCAGCCCCAGCATTTT. Translated: CASSRGKGQPQHF.

The rearrangement links TRBV7-2 to TRBJ1-6; D gene unclear. Deletions cut 1 base from V and 5 bases from J, with 9 bases between. The CDR3 is made up of 15 amino acids. Germline V gene lookup returns CDR1 SGHTA and CDR2 FQGNSA. CDR3 bases: TGTGCCAGCAGCTTAGTAAATGTAAATAATTCACCCCTCCACTTT. It yields the protein CASSLVNVNNSPLHF.

The chain joins TRBV4-1 to TRBJ2-7, with 10 bases fitting TRBD1. CDR3 length equals 16 residues. Germline lookup yields CDR1 MGHRA and CDR2 YSYEKL. With V trimmed by 4 bases and J by 3 bases, 9 bases remained unmatched. CDR3 bases: TGCGCCAGCAGCCGAAACCCGGGACAGGGGATCTACGAGCAGTACTTC. The encoded protein is CASSRNPGQGIYEQYF.

The chain uses TRBV11-2 and TRBJ1-4, with a weak D call TRBD1 (5 bases). Germline values: CDR1 SGHAT, CDR2 FQNNGV. This CDR3 is 12 amino acids long. Trimming removed 5 bases at V and 8 bases at J, with 9 bases between. CDR3 DNA sequence: TGTGCCAGCAGCGGGGGGAGGGAAAAACTGTTTTTT. Translating gives CASSGGREKLFF.

The chain carries TRBV19 and TRBJ1-4; 7 positions match TRBD1. The V and J ends lost 5 bases and 2 bases, in that order; junction bases with no gene match: 23. The CDR3 contains 21 residues. Germline V CDR1 and CDR2: LNHDA, SQIVND (reference sequence). The CDR3 is CASSLPVGGTAYQATNEKLFF. CDR3 DNA sequence: TGTGCCAGTAGTCTCCCAGTAGGGGGGACAGCTTACCAGGCGACTAATGAAAAACTGTTTTTT.

Here the CDR3 DNA reads TGCGCCAGCAGCCCGGGACAGGCCCGTCGATATGGCTACACCTTC. Protein: CASSPGQARRYGYTF. This chain uses TRBV4-1 with TRBJ1-2, with TRBD1 identical over 8 bases. Germline trimming cut 4 bases from V and 5 bases from J; bases unmatched to any gene: 9. The CDR3 extends over 15 amino acids. Germline V lookup: CDR1 MGHRA, CDR2 YSYEKL.

The chain is built from TRBV5-6 and TRBJ2-2; 8 bases are shared with TRBD1. CDR3 length: 17 amino acids. Germline V lookup: CDR1 SGHDT, CDR2 YYEEEE. After removal of 0 bases from V and 6 bases from J, the junction contained 10 bases not matched to a gene. CDR3 bases: TGTGCCAGCAGCTTGGATACAGGGGGGAGATCCGCCGGGGAGCTGTTTTTT. It yields the protein CASSLDTGGRSAGELFF.

Only one count was recorded for this clone. The gene calls are TRBV7-8 and TRBJ2-5; 14 nucleotides line up with TRBD2. V was pared by 5 bases and J by 5 bases, with 10 bases of the junction left unmatched. Germline V gene lookup returns CDR1 SGHVS and CDR2 FQNEAQ. The CDR3 contains 17 residues. The CDR3 DNA reads TGTGCCAGCAGCCCGGGACTAGCGGGGGCCCCTCGGGAGACCCAGTACTTC. Its translation: CASSPGLAGAPRETQYF.

The genes are TRBV5-1 and TRBJ2-7; possible D gene TRBD1, 5 bases. CDR3 size: 15 residues. V dropped 0 bases and J dropped 5 bases, with 15 bases sitting between them. CDR1 SGHRS and CDR2 YFSETQ come from the germline V gene. CDR3 DNA: TGCGCCAGCAGCTTGGAAGGGGCTTCCCTCGACGAGCAGTACTTC. Translation: CASSLEGASLDEQYF.

The rearrangement links TRBV5-1 to TRBJ1-1; a weak D match, TRBD1 (5 bases). Germline V gene sequence: CDR1 SGHRS, CDR2 YFSETQ. The CDR3 is made up of 15 amino acids. Trimming removed 4 bases from V and 3 bases from J, with 16 bases in between. CDR3 DNA sequence: TGCGCCAGCAGCCTCTCCGGGACTCCGTACACTGAAGCTTTCTTT. It specifies CASSLSGTPYTEAFF.